A single sample is the source of the 2 T cell receptor beta chains below, sequenced in a study of CD8 T cells in Susac syndrome. RNA was extracted with the RNeasy kit, and a quantity of 0.5 to 1 ug was reverse transcribed using random hexamers. MiXCR, run by TCRdb on the immunoSEQ multiplex PCR reads, gives a single entry per CDR3 protein. The table has fewer than 200,000 distinct CDR3 sequences, roughly 92% seen once; the top ten hold over 0.095%. Source material: CD4+ T cells from PBMCs. The receptors originated from a human donor with Susac syndrome.

The rearrangement links TRBV5-6 to TRBJ2-3; possible D gene TRBD1, 5 bases. CDR3 size: 15 residues. The germline CDR1 and CDR2 sequences are SGHDT and YYEEEE. The germline V and J ends were trimmed by 1 base and 1 base, with 10 bases remaining between them. CDR3 bases: TGTGCCAGCAGCTTGAGGGGCACCGGCACAGATACGCAGTATTTT. Protein sequence: CASSLRGTGTDTQYF.

The chain uses TRBV27 and TRBJ1-1; TRBD1 matches 7 bases. The J segment lost 4 bases and the V segment lost 5 bases, leaving 1 base of the junction unmatched. The CDR3 sequence is 12 residues long. CDR1 MNHEY and CDR2 SMNVEV come from the germline V gene (reference sequence). This CDR3 reads CASSDRATEAFF. The CDR3 bases are TGTGCCAGCAGTGACAGGGCCACTGAAGCTTTCTTT.